In its sample, the clone carrying this T cell receptor (beta chain) was seen a few times. The antigen is undetermined. Trimming shortened V by 0 bases and J by 5 bases, and 11 bases separated the two germline ends. The CDR3 extends over 16 amino acids. The germline gives CDR1 ENHRY, CDR2 SYGVKD. This record belongs to a study of vaccination and CD4 T cells after COVID-19. At the level of the study: Six men and four women formed the convalescents, two being Hispanic. Notes on the study in general: Convalescent participants were relatively few, and none had early post-infection timepoints studied.

The Oncomine TCR Beta short-read assay sequenced DNA from cultured CD4+ T cells. Cultures of CD4+ T cells served as the source for extracting genomic DNA. TCRdb used MiXCR to reprocess the PCR reads, holding one entry per CDR3 protein. This table holds about 20,000 distinct CDR3 sequences, around 44% found once. The treatment here: roughly 10-day PBMC culture with coronavirus spike peptide pools or control peptides (ViraFEST assay). The source is a human donor who had recovered from COVID-19. The specimen was CD4+ T cells from blood, cultured in vitro. V and J are TRBV10-3 and TRBJ1-6; no clear D. In DNA, the CDR3 is TGTGCCATCAGTGAGTCGACAAAAGCGGATAATTCACCCCTCCACTTT. As protein: CAISESTKADNSPLHF.